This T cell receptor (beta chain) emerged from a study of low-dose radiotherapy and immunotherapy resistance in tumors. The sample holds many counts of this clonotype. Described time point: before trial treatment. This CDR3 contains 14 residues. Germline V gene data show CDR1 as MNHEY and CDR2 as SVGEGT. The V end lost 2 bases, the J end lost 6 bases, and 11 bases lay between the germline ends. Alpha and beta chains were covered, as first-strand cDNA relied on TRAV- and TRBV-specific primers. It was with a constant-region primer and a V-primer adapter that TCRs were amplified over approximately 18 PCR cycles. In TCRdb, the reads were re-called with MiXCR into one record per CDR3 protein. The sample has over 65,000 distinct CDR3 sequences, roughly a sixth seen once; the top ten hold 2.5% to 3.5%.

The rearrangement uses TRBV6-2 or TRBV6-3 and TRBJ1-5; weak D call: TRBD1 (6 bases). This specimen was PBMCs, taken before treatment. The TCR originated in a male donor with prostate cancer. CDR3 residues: CASSYNRDRQPQHF. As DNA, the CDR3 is TGTGCCAGCAGTTACAACAGGGACCGTCAGCCCCAGCATTTT.